These 27 T cell receptor beta chains came from one sample sequenced in a study of blood T cell repertoires in COVID-19. Some clones are missing from TCRdb's copy, which holds only in-frame ones; the method was immunoSEQ multiplex PCR. This table holds fewer than 250,000 clones, approximately 84% found once. Sequencing was performed on peripheral blood. The source is a man aged 50 or older with acute or convalescent COVID-19.

The CDR3 loop is CASSPRQSTNANYGYTF. The DNA for the CDR3 is TGTGCCAGCAGCCCGCGACAGAGCACAAACGCTAACTATGGCTACACCTTC. This rearrangement joins TRBV4-2 to TRBJ1-2; D might be TRBD1 (5 bases). Trimming took 4 bases from V and 0 from J, leaving 18 bases between them. The germline V gene encodes CDR1 LGHNA and CDR2 YNFKEQ. The CDR3 loop spans 17 amino acids.

This clone came up a few times. V and J are TRBV5-6 and TRBJ1-2; a weak D match, TRBD1 (5 bases). With 4 bases removed from V and 5 bases from J, the gap between germline ends came to 12 bases. The CDR3 has 13 residues. Germline lookup yields CDR1 SGHDT and CDR2 YYEEEE. Here the CDR3 DNA reads TGTGCCAGCAGCCCGGCGGGGGTTTATGGCTACACCTTC. This gives the protein CASSPAGVYGYTF.

This clone was found a few times. The chain is built from TRBV20-1 and TRBJ1-2; D not certain. The germline V gene has CDR1 DFQATT and CDR2 SNEGSKA (reference sequence). The CDR3 contains 12 residues. Trimming left V 3 bases short and J 0 bases short, with 5 bases between. The CDR3 DNA follows: TGCAGTGCTAGTCACTCTAACTATGGCTACACCTTC. Protein product: CSASHSNYGYTF.

The chain uses TRBV5-5 and TRBJ1-2; tentatively, D is TRBD1 (5 bases). CDR3 length equals 14 residues. V lost 1 base and J 8 bases, leaving 15 bases between the germline ends. Germline V gene sequence: CDR1 SGHKS, CDR2 YYEKEE (reference sequence). CDR3 loop: CASSLHRTGGGYTF. CDR3 nucleotide sequence: TGTGCCAGCAGCTTGCACAGGACGGGTGGCGGCTACACCTTC.

V is TRBV27 and J is TRBJ1-6, with D tentatively TRBD1 (6 bases). The CDR3 has 16 residues. Trimming removed 6 bases at V and 0 bases at J, with 12 bases between. Per the germline V gene, CDR1 is MNHEY and CDR2 is SMNVEV (reference sequence). This CDR3 is CASRPPRGSYNSPLHF. The DNA for the CDR3 is TGTGCCAGCAGGCCCCCCAGGGGCTCCTATAATTCACCCCTCCACTTT.

The chain uses TRBV3-1 (or the pseudogene TRBV3-2) and TRBJ2-1, with 11 bases lining up with TRBD1. V trimming: 5 bases; J trimming: 15 bases; junction bases outside the gene matches: 6. The CDR3 totals 12 residues. Germline values: CDR1 LGHDT, CDR2 YNNKEL (reference sequence). The CDR3 DNA is TGTGCCAGCAGCGAACCGGGACAGGGGGTGTTCTTC. Encoded protein: CASSEPGQGVFF.

The chain couples TRBV9 to TRBJ2-3; D unresolved. The CDR3 runs 15 residues. Trimming shortened V by 4 bases and J by 2 bases, and 14 bases separated the two germline ends. Germline CDR1 SGDLS, CDR2 YYNGEE. CDR3 nucleotides: TGTGCCAGCAGCCCCCGCGAGCGTCACACAGATACGCAGTATTTT. It is translated as CASSPRERHTDTQYF.

This clone was recorded only once. V usage is TRBV24-1 and J usage is TRBJ2-1, with 9 bases fitting TRBD2. There are 18 residues in the CDR3. Germline CDR1 KGHDR, CDR2 SFDVKD. J was trimmed by 3 bases and V by 5 bases; bases with no gene match: 13. This CDR3 is CATSGLTGGRGYYNEQFF. Written as DNA, the CDR3 is TGTGCCACCAGTGGGCTAACAGGCGGGAGGGGATACTACAATGAGCAGTTCTTC.

The chain uses TRBV6-2 or TRBV6-3 and TRBJ2-1; weak D call: TRBD1 (5 bases). CDR3 size: 14 residues. V was clipped by 2 bases and J by 4 bases, with 9 bases between them. Germline-derived CDR1 and CDR2 are MNHEY and SVGEGT. The CDR3 DNA sequence: TGTGCCAGCAGTTACAGGGGCACATACAATGAGCAGTTCTTC. As protein: CASSYRGTYNEQFF.

The rearrangement joins TRBV11-2 to TRBJ1-4, with D perhaps TRBD1 (5 bases). The V end lost 6 bases, the J end lost 3 bases, and 14 bases lay between the germline ends. Per germline, CDR1 SGHAT and CDR2 FQNNGV. This CDR3 contains 15 residues. This CDR3 is CASSLTGSANEKLFF. As DNA, the CDR3 is TGTGCCAGCAGTTTAACAGGCTCGGCTAATGAAAAACTGTTTTTT.

V is TRBV30 and J is TRBJ1-1, with TRBD1 matching 8 bases. Germline CDR1 and CDR2: GTSNPN and SVGIG (reference sequence). The V and J ends lost 3 bases and 1 base, in that order; junction bases with no gene match: 4. This CDR3 has 14 residues. DNA for the CDR3: TGTGCCTGGAGGGGGGACAGGTGGAACACTGAAGCTTTCTTT. Its translation is CAWRGDRWNTEAFF.

This clone has just one count. This rearrangement joins TRBV4-2 to TRBJ1-1; no clear D gene. The germline V gene encodes CDR1 LGHNA and CDR2 YNFKEQ. V was clipped by 1 base and J by 0 bases, with 9 bases between them. This CDR3 region has 15 residues. CDR3 in amino acids: CASSQGSTMNTEAFF. The CDR3 nucleotides read TGTGCCAGCAGCCAAGGCAGTACAATGAACACTGAAGCTTTCTTT.

The rearrangement uses TRBV20-1 and TRBJ1-1; D perhaps matches TRBD1 (6 bases). The CDR3 loop spans 17 amino acids. Germline-derived CDR1 and CDR2 are DFQATT and SNEGSKA (reference sequence). V shed 3 bases and J shed 0 bases, with 20 bases lying between them. This chain's CDR3 is CSASPPQGMGLNTEAFF. CDR3 DNA: TGCAGTGCTAGTCCACCGCAGGGGATGGGGTTGAACACTGAAGCTTTCTTT.

V usage is TRBV5-1 and J usage is TRBJ2-5; 7 bases match TRBD2. The trim removed 0 bases at V and 5 bases at J, leaving 4 bases unmatched. The CDR3 is 14 amino acids. CDR1 is SGHRS, CDR2 YFSETQ, per germline. In DNA form, the CDR3 reads TGCGCCAGCAGCTTGGTCGGGAGGAAGGAGACCCAGTACTTC. Encoded protein: CASSLVGRKETQYF.

The genes are TRBV3-1 (or the pseudogene TRBV3-2) and TRBJ2-2, with D possibly being TRBD1 (6 bases). There are 13 residues in the CDR3. Germline V gene lookup returns CDR1 LGHDT and CDR2 YNNKEL (reference sequence). Trimming took 5 bases from V and 4 from J, leaving 8 bases between them. The CDR3 sequence is CASSTRGTGELFF. Here the CDR3 DNA reads TGTGCCAGCAGCACCAGGGGCACCGGGGAGCTGTTTTTT.

The rearrangement links TRBV3-1 (or the pseudogene TRBV3-2) to TRBJ1-1; D not resolved. The CDR3 is 16 residues long. Germline V gives CDR1 LGHDT, CDR2 YNNKEL (reference sequence). V was trimmed by 0 bases and J by 1 base, leaving 12 bases between them. CDR3 sequence: CASSQDQLGRNTEAFF. CDR3 nucleotides: TGTGCCAGCAGCCAAGATCAATTAGGGAGGAACACTGAAGCTTTCTTT.

This sequence joins TRBV5-1 and TRBJ1-2; 11 bases are a match to TRBD1. This CDR3 comprises 14 residues. V shed 4 bases and J 8 bases; nucleotides not matched to a gene: 7. Looked up from germline, CDR1 is SGHRS and CDR2 is YFSETQ. In nucleotides, the CDR3 is TGCGCCAGCAGCGTGACGGGACAGGGGGACGGCTACACCTTC. Protein sequence: CASSVTGQGDGYTF.

V is TRBV14 and J is TRBJ1-2, with D possibly matching TRBD1 (6 bases). Trimming cost V 3 bases and J 5 bases, with 13 bases left between them. Germline loops: CDR1 SGHDN, CDR2 FVKESK. The CDR3 covers 14 residues. CDR3 DNA sequence: TGTGCCAGCAGCCAGCGGGGGCGGGAGTATGGCTACACCTTC. It is translated as CASSQRGREYGYTF.

The chain recombines TRBV19 with TRBJ2-7; D remains ambiguous. Per germline, CDR1 LNHDA and CDR2 SQIVND (reference sequence). The V end lost 5 bases, the J end lost 2 bases, and 13 bases lay between the germline ends. The CDR3 length is 14 residues. The CDR3 DNA is TGTGCCAGTAGTCCGTCAAATAGAGCCTACGAGCAGTACTTC. Translation: CASSPSNRAYEQYF.

This chain connects TRBV3-1 (or the pseudogene TRBV3-2) to TRBJ1-6; 8 bases match TRBD1. Germline V gene lookup returns CDR1 LGHDT and CDR2 YNNKEL (reference sequence). Germline trimming cut 3 bases from V and 10 bases from J; bases unmatched to any gene: 5. The CDR3 sequence is 14 residues long. CDR3 bases: TGTGCCAGCAGCCAGGACAGGGTAGACTCACCCCTCCACTTT. This encodes CASSQDRVDSPLHF.

The chain uses TRBV20-1 and TRBJ1-2, with D unclear. CDR1 is DFQATT and CDR2 is SNEGSKA in the germline V gene (reference sequence). The CDR3 has 11 residues. V was cut by 3 bases and J by 5 bases, with 7 bases left in between. The CDR3, as DNA: TGCAGTGCTAGTTCAGATTATGGCTACACCTTC. Translated: CSASSDYGYTF.

The gene calls are TRBV27 and TRBJ1-6; D is uncertain. Looked up from germline, CDR1 is MNHEY and CDR2 is SMNVEV (reference sequence). V was pared by 2 bases and J by 4 bases, with 6 bases between. The length of the CDR3 is 14 residues. The DNA of the CDR3 is TGTGCCAGCAGTTTAGTACAGTATAATTCACCCCTCCACTTT. It specifies CASSLVQYNSPLHF.

The chain recombines TRBV5-1 with TRBJ1-1; a possible D gene is TRBD1 (5 bases). From germline, CDR1 is SGHRS and CDR2 YFSETQ. V lost 0 bases, J lost 7 bases, and 13 bases lay in between. The CDR3 contains 14 residues. The CDR3 sequence: CASSLEAGRSEAFF. Written as DNA, the CDR3 is TGCGCCAGCAGCTTGGAGGCAGGGAGGAGTGAAGCTTTCTTT. Full variable domain (outside the CDR3, taken from reference TRBV5-1 and TRBJ1-1): KAGVTQTPRYLIKTRGQQVTLSCSPISGHRSVSWYQQTPGQGLQFLFEYFSETQRNKGNFPGRFSGRQFSNSRSEMNVSTLELGDSALYLCASSLEAGRSEAFFGQGTRLTVV.

The V call is TRBV4-1, the J call TRBJ2-7, with D perhaps TRBD1 (5 bases). CDR1 and CDR2 (germline): MGHRA, YSYEKL. The CDR3 runs 15 residues. Trimming took 1 base from V and 2 from J, leaving 12 bases between them. The CDR3 here is CASSQGSPGTYEQYF. CDR3 bases: TGCGCCAGCAGCCAAGGGTCCCCAGGGACCTACGAGCAGTACTTC.

The chain combines TRBV3-1 (or the pseudogene TRBV3-2) with TRBJ2-7; no firm D call. Germline CDR1 reads LGHDT; CDR2 reads YNNKEL (reference sequence). The V and J ends lost 3 bases and 3 bases respectively, with 15 bases between them. The CDR3 has 15 amino acids. CDR3 coding DNA: TGTGCCAGCAGCCAGGGTGTAGGCAGGCACTACGAGCAGTACTTC. It is translated as CASSQGVGRHYEQYF.

V gene TRBV2 combines with J gene TRBJ2-3, with TRBD1 matching 8 bases. The CDR3 runs to 13 residues. V lost 8 bases to trimming and J lost 5 bases; unmatched junction nucleotides: 6. From germline, CDR1 is SNHLY and CDR2 FYNNEI. The CDR3 nucleotides read TGTGCCAGCCTTGACAGGGGTGAAGATACGCAGTATTTT. It specifies CASLDRGEDTQYF.

V usage is TRBV12-2 and J usage is TRBJ2-7; the table's D call of TRBD1 was not tested on the DNA. TRBV12-2 is tagged as a pseudogene. CDR3 length: 15 residues. The CDR3 loop is CASRFKLGQGYEQYF. The CDR3 nucleotides are TGTGCAAGTCGCTTCAAGCTGGGACAGGGGTACGAGCAGTACTTC.